The text below deals with one T cell receptor (beta chain). The data belong to a study of T cell responses to AZD1222 COVID-19 vaccine. The CDR3 has 14 amino acids. Germline V gives CDR1 LGHDT, CDR2 YNNKEL (reference sequence). The J segment lost 4 bases and the V segment lost 3 bases, leaving 4 bases of the junction unmatched. Sequenced by immunoSEQ multiplex PCR; TCRdb stores in-frame clones only, minus some. The sample has under 140,000 clones; 81% are singletons. The sample consisted of peripheral blood, taken on day 0 of AZD1222 vaccination. This chain connects TRBV3-1 (or the pseudogene TRBV3-2) to TRBJ1-2; 8 nucleotides match TRBD1. The receptor was derived from an adult in good health. The CDR3 spells CASSQRTGGYGYTF. The DNA for the CDR3 is TGTGCCAGCAGCCAGCGAACAGGGGGCTATGGCTACACCTTC.